Listed below are T cell receptor beta chains from one sample, sequenced in a study of breast tumors, draining lymph nodes, adjacent tissues. TCRdb reanalysed the multiplex PCR reads using MiXCR and keeps one entry per CDR3 protein. The sample comprises about 52,000 distinct CDR3 sequences, under 50% of which are singletons, and approximately 10% rests with the top ten. The sample taken for sequencing was breast tumor tissue. The receptors come from a female donor with breast cancer. Some clones in this sample may be carry-over from other donors' samples. Both conserved end residues are part of each CDR3. A D gene is named only where the DNA matches it firmly. Rows give clone size only sometimes, using once, few, many, or a class for an expanded clone.

TRBJ2-5 many TRBV27 NA TGTGCCAGCAGCTCCTTCACTTGGGGCCAAGAGACCCAGTACTTC CASSSFTWGQETQYF
TRBJ1-2 NA TRBV2 NA TGTGCCAGCAGACTGCCTGGGGGGTCCGGCTACACCTTC CASRLPGGSGYTF
TRBJ1-5 NA TRBV15 NA TGTGCCACCAGCAGACAGGGACATCAGCCCCAGCATTTT CATSRQGHQPQHF
TRBJ2-1 many TRBV5-1 NA TGCGCCAGCAGCCCAACGAGGGTAGGGATAGATGAGCAGTTCTTC CASSPTRVGIDEQFF
TRBJ2-3 NA TRBV7-9 NA TGTGCCAACATGGGCGGGGCAGGACTACCACGGGCAGATACGCAGTATTTT CANMGGAGLPRADTQYF
TRBJ2-7 NA TRBV4-1 NA TGTGCCAGCAGCCAGTCGGGAGAGCCCATCAAGCAGTACTTC CASSQSGEPIKQYF
TRBJ2-5 NA TRBV28 NA TGTGCCAGCAGTTTAGGACTGCGACAAGAGACCCAGTACTTC CASSLGLRQETQYF
TRBJ2-1 many TRBV15 TRBD2 TGTGCCACCAGCCCTACCCCGGGAGGGCACAATGAGCAGTTCTTC CATSPTPGGHNEQFF
TRBJ2-1 NA TRBV7-2 NA TGTGCCAGCAGCTCACTAAATACTGGTGGCAATGAGCAGTTCTTC CASSSLNTGGNEQFF
TRBJ2-1 NA TRBV12-3/TRBV12-4 TRBD2 TGTGCCAGCAGTCTCCCGGGGGGGGAAGTCTTC CASSLPGGEVF
TRBJ2-7 many TRBV2 TRBD1 TGTGCCAGCAGAAGACAGGGGCGCCGTACCGAGCAGTACTTC CASRRQGRRTEQYF
TRBJ2-7 many TRBV4-2 NA TGTGCCAGCAGCCAAGTGCTAAGGGACACAAACTACGAGCAGTACTTC CASSQVLRDTNYEQYF
TRBJ2-7 NA TRBV30 NA TGTGCCTGGAGTGTAAGCGGGTTCACCTACGAGCAGTACTTC CAWSVSGFTYEQYF
TRBJ2-1 few TRBV10-3 TRBD2 TGTGCCATCAGGATGGGAGGGACGGCGGACAATGAGCAGTTCTTC CAIRMGGTADNEQFF
TRBJ2-3 many TRBV20-1 NA TGCAGTGCTCCCCCCCAGTTGTATTTT CSAPPQLYF
TRBJ2-3 NA TRBV7-9 TRBD1 TGTGCCAGCAGGGGAGACAGGGGGTCAGATACGCAGTATTTT CASRGDRGSDTQYF
TRBJ1-6 many TRBV2 NA TGTGCCAGCAGTGAAGCCAGCTCCTATAATTCACCCCTCCACTTT CASSEASSYNSPLHF
TRBJ2-7 many TRBV12-3/TRBV12-4 TRBD1 TGTGCCAGCAGCCACGGACAGGCCGGAGAGCAGTACTTC CASSHGQAGEQYF